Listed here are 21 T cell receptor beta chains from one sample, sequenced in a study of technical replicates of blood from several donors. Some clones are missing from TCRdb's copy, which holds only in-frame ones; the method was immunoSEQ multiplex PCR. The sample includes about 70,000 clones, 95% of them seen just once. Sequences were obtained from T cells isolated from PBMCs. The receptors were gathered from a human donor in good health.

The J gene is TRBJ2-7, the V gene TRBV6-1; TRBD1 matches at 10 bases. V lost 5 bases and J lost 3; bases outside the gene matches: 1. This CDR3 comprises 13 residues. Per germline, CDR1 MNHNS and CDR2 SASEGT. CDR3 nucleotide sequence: TGTGCCAGCAGTAGGGACAGGGGCTACGAGCAGTACTTC. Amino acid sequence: CASSRDRGYEQYF.

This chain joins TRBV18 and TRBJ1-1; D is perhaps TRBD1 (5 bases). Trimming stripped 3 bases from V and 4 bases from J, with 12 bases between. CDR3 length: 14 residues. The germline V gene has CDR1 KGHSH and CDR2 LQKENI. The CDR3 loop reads CASSPDGGGTEAFF. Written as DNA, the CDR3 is TGTGCCAGCTCACCGGACGGGGGAGGCACTGAAGCTTTCTTT.

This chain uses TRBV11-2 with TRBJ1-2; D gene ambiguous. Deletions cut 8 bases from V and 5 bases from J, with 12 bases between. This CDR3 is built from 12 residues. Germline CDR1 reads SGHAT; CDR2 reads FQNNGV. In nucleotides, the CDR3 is TGTGCCAGCTCGAAAACCCGGTATGGCTACACCTTC. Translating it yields CASSKTRYGYTF. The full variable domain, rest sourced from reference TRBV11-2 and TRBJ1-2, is EAGVAQSPRYKIIEKRQSVAFWCNPISGHATLYWYQQILGQGPKLLIQFQNNGVVDDSQLPKDRFSAERLKGVDSTLKIQPAKLEDSAVYLCASSKTRYGYTFGSGTRLTVV.

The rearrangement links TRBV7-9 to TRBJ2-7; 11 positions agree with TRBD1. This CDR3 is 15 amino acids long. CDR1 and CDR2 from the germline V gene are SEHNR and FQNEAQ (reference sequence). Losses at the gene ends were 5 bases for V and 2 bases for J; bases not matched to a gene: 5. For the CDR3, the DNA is TGTGCCAGCAGCGCACAGGGACAGGGGGCCTACGAGCAGTACTTC. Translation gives CASSAQGQGAYEQYF. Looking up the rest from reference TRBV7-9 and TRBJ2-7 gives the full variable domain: DTGVSQNPRHKITKRGQNVTFRCDPISEHNRLYWYRQTLGQGPEFLTYFQNEAQLEKSRLLSDRFSAERPKGSFSTLEIQRTEQGDSAMYLCASSAQGQGAYEQYFGPGTRLTVT.

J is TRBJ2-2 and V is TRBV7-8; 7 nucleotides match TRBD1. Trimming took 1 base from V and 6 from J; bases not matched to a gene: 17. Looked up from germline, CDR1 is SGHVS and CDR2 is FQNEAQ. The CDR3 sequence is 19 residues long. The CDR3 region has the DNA TGTGCCAGCAGCTTAGGGCCGGGCCCAGGGGGTCTCGTCTCCGGGGAGCTGTTTTTT. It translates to CASSLGPGPGGLVSGELFF.

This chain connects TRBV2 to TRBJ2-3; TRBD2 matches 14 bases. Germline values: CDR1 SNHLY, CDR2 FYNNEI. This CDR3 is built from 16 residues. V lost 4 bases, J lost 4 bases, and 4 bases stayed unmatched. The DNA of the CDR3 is TGTGCCAGCAGTGCATCGGGACTAGCGGGGGCAGATACGCAGTATTTT. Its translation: CASSASGLAGADTQYF.

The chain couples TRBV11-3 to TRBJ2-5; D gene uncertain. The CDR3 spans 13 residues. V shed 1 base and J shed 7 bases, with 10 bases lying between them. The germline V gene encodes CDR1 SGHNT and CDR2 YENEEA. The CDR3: CASSLVEVRTQYF. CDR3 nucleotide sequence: TGTGCCAGCAGCTTAGTTGAGGTCAGGACCCAGTACTTC.

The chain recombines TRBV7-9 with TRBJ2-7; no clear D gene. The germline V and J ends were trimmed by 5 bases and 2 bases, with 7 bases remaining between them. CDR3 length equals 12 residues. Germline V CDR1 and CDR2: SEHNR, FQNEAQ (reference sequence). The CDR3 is CASSLDTYEQYF. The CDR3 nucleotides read TGTGCCAGCAGCCTAGACACCTACGAGCAGTACTTC.

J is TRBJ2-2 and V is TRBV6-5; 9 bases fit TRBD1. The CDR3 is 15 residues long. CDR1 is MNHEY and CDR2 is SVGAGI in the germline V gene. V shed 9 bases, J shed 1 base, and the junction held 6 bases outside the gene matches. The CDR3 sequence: CASHPGQGNTGELFF. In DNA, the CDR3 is TGTGCCAGTCATCCGGGACAGGGGAACACCGGGGAGCTGTTTTTT.

The CDR3 is CASSPLRWVGDGYTF. DNA of the CDR3: TGTGCCAGCAGCCCCCTCCGGTGGGTCGGGGATGGCTACACCTTC. The rearrangement joins TRBV7-9 to TRBJ1-2; D uncertain. V was trimmed by 5 bases and J by 6 bases, leaving 19 bases between them. The CDR3 totals 15 residues. CDR1 and CDR2 (germline): SEHNR, FQNEAQ (reference sequence).

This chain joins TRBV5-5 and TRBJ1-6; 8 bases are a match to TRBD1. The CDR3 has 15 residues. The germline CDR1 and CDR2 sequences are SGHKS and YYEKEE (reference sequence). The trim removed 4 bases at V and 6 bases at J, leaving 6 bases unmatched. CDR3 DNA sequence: TGTGCCAGCAGCCGCGACAGGGGCGGTAATTCACCCCTCCACTTT. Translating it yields CASSRDRGGNSPLHF.

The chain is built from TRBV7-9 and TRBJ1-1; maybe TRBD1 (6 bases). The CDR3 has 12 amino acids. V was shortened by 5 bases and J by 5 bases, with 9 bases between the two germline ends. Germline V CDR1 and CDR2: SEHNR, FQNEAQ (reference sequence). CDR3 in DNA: TGTGCCAGCAGCGCAAGGGGGACTGAAGCTTTCTTT. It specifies CASSARGTEAFF.

The CDR3 sequence: CSVGTSYYNEQFF. CDR3 bases: TGCAGCGTTGGGACTAGCTACTACAATGAGCAGTTCTTC. The V gene is TRBV29-1, the J gene TRBJ2-1, with TRBD2 identical over 8 bases. The V gene end was trimmed by 4 bases and the J gene end by 3 bases; junction bases not matched to a gene: 2. The germline gives CDR1 SQVTM, CDR2 ANQGSEA. The CDR3 length is 13 residues.

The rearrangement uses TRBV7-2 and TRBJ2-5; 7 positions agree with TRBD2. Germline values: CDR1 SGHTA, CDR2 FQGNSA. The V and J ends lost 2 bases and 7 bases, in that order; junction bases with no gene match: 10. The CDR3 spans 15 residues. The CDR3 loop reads CASSLSSGRVGTQYF. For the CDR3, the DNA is TGTGCCAGCAGCTTATCTAGCGGCAGGGTTGGGACCCAGTACTTC.

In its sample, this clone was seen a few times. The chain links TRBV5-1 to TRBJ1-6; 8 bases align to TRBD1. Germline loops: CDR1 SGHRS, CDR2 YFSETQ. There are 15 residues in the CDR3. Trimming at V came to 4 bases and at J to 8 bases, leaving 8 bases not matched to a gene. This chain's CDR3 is CASSPPGGLDSPLHF. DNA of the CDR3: TGCGCCAGCAGCCCGCCAGGGGGCTTGGATTCACCCCTCCACTTT.

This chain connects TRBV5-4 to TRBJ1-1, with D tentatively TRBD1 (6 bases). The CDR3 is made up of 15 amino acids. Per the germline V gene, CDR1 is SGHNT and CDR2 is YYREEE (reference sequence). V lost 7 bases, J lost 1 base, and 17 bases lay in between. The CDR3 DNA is TGTGCCAGCTACCCCTGGGGGGGCTGGAACACTGAAGCTTTCTTT. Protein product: CASYPWGGWNTEAFF.

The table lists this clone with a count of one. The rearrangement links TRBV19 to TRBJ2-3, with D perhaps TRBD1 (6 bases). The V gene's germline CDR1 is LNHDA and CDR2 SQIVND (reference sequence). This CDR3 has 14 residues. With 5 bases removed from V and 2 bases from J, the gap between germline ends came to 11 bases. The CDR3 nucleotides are TGTGCCAGTAGTCCGACAGGAAACACAGATACGCAGTATTTT. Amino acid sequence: CASSPTGNTDTQYF.

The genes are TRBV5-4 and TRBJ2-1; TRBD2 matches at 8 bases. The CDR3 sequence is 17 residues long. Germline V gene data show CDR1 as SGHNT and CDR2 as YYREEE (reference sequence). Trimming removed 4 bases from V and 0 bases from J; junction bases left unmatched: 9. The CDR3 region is CASSLLAGTSSYNEQFF. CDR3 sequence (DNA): TGTGCCAGCAGCCTCTTAGCGGGAACCAGCTCCTACAATGAGCAGTTCTTC.

The CDR3 nucleotides are TGTGCCAGCATAAGCGGGGGAGGCTCCTACGAGCAGTACTTC. Translating it yields CASISGGGSYEQYF. The chain recombines TRBV10-3 with TRBJ2-7; 8 bases are a match to TRBD2. The V gene end was trimmed by 10 bases and the J gene end by 0 bases; junction bases not matched to a gene: 8. This CDR3 has 14 residues. Germline V lookup: CDR1 ENHRY, CDR2 SYGVKD.

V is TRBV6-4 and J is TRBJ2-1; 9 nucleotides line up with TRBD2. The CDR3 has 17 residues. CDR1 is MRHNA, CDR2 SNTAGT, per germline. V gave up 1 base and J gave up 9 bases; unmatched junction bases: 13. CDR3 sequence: CASSDLFGLAGEGEQFF. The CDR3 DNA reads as TGTGCCAGCAGTGACTTATTTGGGTTAGCGGGAGAGGGTGAGCAGTTCTTC.

The chain's CDR3 is CASSRQGGAQQYF. The CDR3 coding sequence is TGTGCCAGCAGCCGACAAGGGGGGGCGCAGCAGTACTTC. The chain is built from TRBV13 and TRBJ2-7; a possible D gene is TRBD2 (7 bases). The V end was cut by 5 bases, the J end by 8 bases, with 16 bases between. The germline V gene has CDR1 PRHDT and CDR2 FYEKMQ (reference sequence). CDR3 length equals 13 residues.